The T cell receptor (beta chain) under discussion was sequenced for a study of T cell changes during pregnancy in multiple sclerosis (dated by TCRdb to the late 2010s). A note on the overall study: The study looked at changes in the T cell repertoire across pregnancy in women with multiple sclerosis.

Concerning this clone itself: The antigen this receptor binds is unknown. The input lacks base qualities; no much larger clone sits a single base away.

The library was generated by the immunoSEQ multiplex PCR assay. TCRdb carries this immuneACCESS record with in-frame sequences only. Its versions omit some clonotypes, under half of them owing to an unresolved V gene in the studies checked, with the rest unexplained. This sample gives 65,000 to 80,000 clones in total; 75% to 95% of them show up just once. The top ten hold 1.5% of the sample. The germline ends are 16 bases apart after V is trimmed by 1 base and J by 3 bases. Inclusive of the bounding cysteine and phenylalanine, the CDR3 is 16 residues long. The kept DNA is CDR3 alone, 48 bases in frame from the first base. The CDR1 and CDR2 encoded by the germline V gene are SQVTM and ANQGSEA.

The material was peripheral blood, obtained in the third trimester of pregnancy. The receptor chain draws on TRBV29-1 and TRBJ2-1; a tentative D call is TRBD2 (6 bases match). The sequence came from a female donor with multiple sclerosis, enrolled in a pregnancy study. The CDR3 reads as follows: CSVEGGLRGFYNEQFF. The DNA sequence follows: TGCAGCGTTGAAGGGGGTCTGCGGGGATTCTACAATGAGCAGTTCTTC.